The sequence of this T cell receptor beta chain was determined in a study of identical twins. Study-level findings and limits: Interpretation of the results relied on cross-sectional statistical analysis and not on following the same donors. Zero-insertion analyses could be partly confounded by invariant MAIT and iNKT cells.

Comment on this clonotype: Its antigen is not identified.

Via MiXCR, TCRdb re-called the 5' RACE reads, giving one row per CDR3 protein. The sample holds around 490,000 distinct CDR3 sequences, 15% seen once. V shed 6 bases and J shed 2 bases, with 8 bases lying between them. Germline CDR1 reads MNHNS; CDR2 reads SASEGT. The length of the CDR3 is 13 residues. The sample was also linked to a second study, of yellow fever vaccine responses in identical twins. From that study: The authors reported partly convergent, partly personalized vaccine responses in identical twins.

The sequencing sample was made of CD4+ T cells sorted from blood. The origin of this receptor is a woman aged 18-30 years in good health. The chain employs TRBV6-1 and TRBJ2-1; D gene uncertain. In nucleotides, the CDR3 is TGTGCCAGCAGCAGACCTACCTACAATGAGCAGTTCTTC. This translates into CASSRPTYNEQFF.